This T cell receptor (beta chain) originates from a study of blood T cell repertoires in COVID-19. For the study at large: T cells, B-cell-depleted T cells, or PBMCs supplied cDNA or gDNA.

The CDR3 covers 15 residues. The V segment lost 5 bases and the J segment 5 bases; nucleotides outside the gene matches: 11. CDR1 and CDR2 (germline): SGHRS, YFSETQ. Libraries were prepared by immunoSEQ multiplex PCR; TCRdb keeps only in-frame clonotypes and omits some of them. The sample lists approximately 240,000 clones; 88% were seen once. Specimen: peripheral blood. V gene TRBV5-1 combines with J gene TRBJ2-5; 8 nucleotides match TRBD2. This clonotype originated in a middle-aged woman who had recovered from COVID-19. The CDR3 sequence: CASRDSGIVGETQYF. The CDR3 DNA reads as TGCGCCAGCAGAGATAGCGGGATCGTGGGGGAGACCCAGTACTTC.